The clone carrying this T cell receptor (beta chain) was counted only a few times. These data come from a study of blood T cell repertoires in COVID-19. Study in general: COVID-19 samples, acute and convalescent, were from the United States, Italy and Spain. From T cells, B-cell-depleted T cells, or PBMCs came the material, which was cDNA or gDNA.

Methods used by the authors: The authors estimated nucleated cell counts from reference gene primer amplification. Profiling relied on immunoSEQ multiplex PCR, and the TCRdb table lists in-frame clones only, not all of them. The V and J calls and clone size come from that table; D and trimming were worked out from the DNA. The top ten clones hold under 20% of a sample with 100,000 to 120,000 clones, nearly 80% of them seen once. The TCR originated in a woman of 80 years or more with active or convalescent COVID-19. The sample consisted of peripheral blood.

This chain's CDR3 is CATSDSRELAGAVNEQFF. CDR3 bases: TGTGCCACCAGTGACTCACGGGAGCTAGCGGGAGCTGTGAATGAGCAGTTCTTC. J is TRBJ2-1 and V is TRBV24-1; 10 bases fit TRBD2. The CDR3 consists of 18 residues. CDR1 KGHDR and CDR2 SFDVKD come from the germline V gene. The V segment lost 4 bases and the J segment 7 bases; nucleotides outside the gene matches: 15.